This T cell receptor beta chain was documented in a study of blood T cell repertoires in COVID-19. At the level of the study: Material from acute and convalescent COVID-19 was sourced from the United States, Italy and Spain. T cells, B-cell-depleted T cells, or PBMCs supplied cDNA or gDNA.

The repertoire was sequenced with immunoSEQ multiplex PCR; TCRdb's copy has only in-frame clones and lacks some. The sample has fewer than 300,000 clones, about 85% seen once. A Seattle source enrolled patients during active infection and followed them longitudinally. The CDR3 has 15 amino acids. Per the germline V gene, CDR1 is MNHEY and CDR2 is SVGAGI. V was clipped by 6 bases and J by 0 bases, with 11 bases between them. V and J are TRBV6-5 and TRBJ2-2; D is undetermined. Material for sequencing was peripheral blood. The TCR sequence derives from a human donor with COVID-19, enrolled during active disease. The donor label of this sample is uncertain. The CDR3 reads CASSPTYANTGELFF. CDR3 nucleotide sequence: TGTGCCAGCAGCCCGACATACGCGAACACCGGGGAGCTGTTTTTT.